Given below is one T cell receptor beta chain in context. This entry is derived from a study of blood T cell repertoires in COVID-19. About the research overall: The cDNA or gDNA used as material had been derived from T cells, B-cell-depleted T cells, or PBMCs.

As originally analysed: Reference gene primer amplification gave nucleated cell count estimates. Sequencing was performed with immunoSEQ multiplex PCR; in TCRdb, only in-frame clones are kept and a portion is missing. That table furnishes V, J and clone size, whereas the DNA furnished D and trimming. Of approximately 65,000 clones listed, roughly 81% were seen once; the top ten hold approximately 14%. The CDR3 runs to 13 residues. Trimming removed 2 bases at V and 5 bases at J, with 7 bases between. The V gene's germline CDR1 is LGHNT and CDR2 FRNRAP. The sequenced sample was peripheral blood. The rearrangement joins TRBV12-5 to TRBJ2-1; D unresolved. This TCR was recovered from a man older than 75 with acute or convalescent COVID-19. CDR3 residues: CASGLNRHNEQFF. CDR3 bases: TGTGCTAGTGGTTTGAACAGACACAATGAGCAGTTCTTC.